The clone carrying this T cell receptor beta chain was seen more than once but under ten times. Antigen unknown. Sample time point: patch test 3, about 24 weeks after DPC sensitization. Treatment denoted: therapeutic diphenylcyclopropenone sensitization with weekly scalp DPC. Extraction of total RNA was performed on unfractionated whole blood. The CDR3 contains 12 residues. Trimming pared 4 bases from V and 4 bases from J, leaving 10 bases between. From germline, CDR1 is SQVTM and CDR2 ANQGSEA. This sample is part of a study of human T cells and chemical hapten exposure. About the research overall: Patients, predominantly female, presented with alopecia areata, totalis or universalis.

General study results and limits: After DPC sensitization, TCRs above 1 in 1000 frequency showed no change.

TCRdb called the RACE reads again in MiXCR, with one record for every CDR3 protein. The sample carries approximately 60,000 distinct CDR3 sequences, more than 9.5% recorded once. The chain joins TRBV29-1 to TRBJ1-2; a weak D match, TRBD1 (5 bases). The receptor comes from a woman in her thirties with alopecia areata. Some clones in this sample may be carry-over from other donors' samples. Sequencing used whole blood, obtained in connection with sensitization to the hapten diphenylcyclopropenone (DPC). The CDR3 coding sequence is TGCAGCGTTGCGGGCAGGGCCTATGGCTACACCTTC. It encodes CSVAGRAYGYTF.